Listed below are T cell receptor beta chains from one sample, sequenced in a study of molecular identifiers for immune sequencing clone quantification. In TCRdb, the PCR reads were re-called with MiXCR into one record per CDR3 protein. The table includes around 460,000 distinct CDR3 sequences, around 25% detected once. Specimen: naive CD8+ T cells from blood, with Jurkat cell RNA spiked in. These receptors all come from a human donor in good health. Some libraries in this study had Jurkat cell RNA spiked in. Each CDR3 is given with its conserved first and last residue. The order of the fields is V gene, J gene, CDR3 protein.

v_gene: TRBV20-1; j_gene: TRBJ1-1; CDR3aa: CSARSADNTETFF
v_gene: TRBV5-3; j_gene: TRBJ2-7; CDR3aa: CARSPRQAYFYEQYF
v_gene: TRBV12-3/TRBV12-4; j_gene: TRBJ1-1; CDR3aa: CASSFSDEAFF
v_gene: TRBV7-6; j_gene: TRBJ1-5; CDR3aa: CASSLAADSNQPQHF
v_gene: TRBV7-9; j_gene: TRBJ1-2; CDR3aa: CASSLGRSYGYTF
v_gene: TRBV4-3; j_gene: TRBJ1-1; CDR3aa: CASSQDYRGSEAFF
v_gene: TRBV4-3; j_gene: TRBJ2-7; CDR3aa: CASSQDSGQLYEQYF
v_gene: TRBV7-9; j_gene: TRBJ2-1; CDR3aa: CASSSKGTGHGEQIF
v_gene: TRBV6-5; j_gene: TRBJ1-5; CDR3aa: CASSYSAGGNQPQHF
v_gene: TRBV6-5; j_gene: TRBJ1-1; CDR3aa: CASSRLLNSPGQGSEAFF
v_gene: TRBV2; j_gene: TRBJ1-5; CDR3aa: CASSERGPSFQPQHF
v_gene: TRBV6-2/TRBV6-3; j_gene: TRBJ2-4; CDR3aa: CASSFRGPAKNIQYF
v_gene: TRBV7-3; j_gene: TRBJ2-3; CDR3aa: CAGSLAGSGDTQYF
v_gene: TRBV7-2; j_gene: TRBJ2-7; CDR3aa: CASRPIAGARSYEQYF
v_gene: TRBV9; j_gene: TRBJ2-3; CDR3aa: CASSVGGLAGAGLTDTQYF
v_gene: TRBV11-2; j_gene: TRBJ2-1; CDR3aa: CASSLAQGPFDEQFF
v_gene: TRBV13; j_gene: TRBJ2-2; CDR3aa: CASSPGLEMTLNTGELFF
v_gene: TRBV4-1; j_gene: TRBJ2-7; CDR3aa: CARRPGQGYAQSF
v_gene: TRBV13; j_gene: TRBJ2-3; CDR3aa: CASSSLSGGGADTQYF
v_gene: TRBV29-1; j_gene: TRBJ1-1; CDR3aa: CSATGTGSNTEAFF
v_gene: TRBV10-3; j_gene: TRBJ2-1; CDR3aa: CAISWGNEQFF
v_gene: TRBV27; j_gene: TRBJ1-4; CDR3aa: CASSLSDPEAGSEKLFF
v_gene: TRBV20-1; j_gene: TRBJ1-1; CDR3aa: CSAPWDTEALF
v_gene: TRBV2; j_gene: TRBJ2-1; CDR3aa: CASSEETSGSRDEQFF
v_gene: TRBV6-5; j_gene: TRBJ2-1; CDR3aa: CASSYSGIAGVDYNEQFF
v_gene: TRBV4-1; j_gene: TRBJ2-3; CDR3aa: CASSQDSVGLTDTQYF
v_gene: TRBV27; j_gene: TRBJ1-2; CDR3aa: CASSPLPLGGEGYGYTF
v_gene: TRBV7-9; j_gene: TRBJ2-1; CDR3aa: CASSWVPYNEQFF
v_gene: TRBV27; j_gene: TRBJ2-7; CDR3aa: CASSPLDRSYEQYF
v_gene: TRBV4-1; j_gene: TRBJ1-5; CDR3aa: CASSQVGNQPQHF
v_gene: TRBV30; j_gene: TRBJ2-5; CDR3aa: CAWGTGIETQYF
v_gene: TRBV4-1; j_gene: TRBJ2-7; CDR3aa: CARRPWTGASYEQYF
v_gene: TRBV2; j_gene: TRBJ2-3; CDR3aa: CANKKTGGILVDTQYF
v_gene: TRBV27; j_gene: TRBJ2-7; CDR3aa: CASRDGGGSSYEQYF
v_gene: TRBV6-2/TRBV6-3; j_gene: TRBJ1-2; CDR3aa: CASSYGLTDYGYTF
v_gene: TRBV6-1; j_gene: TRBJ2-7; CDR3aa: CASSEGGQTYEQYF
v_gene: TRBV20-1; j_gene: TRBJ1-6; CDR3aa: CSASLFSGGAGNSPLHF
v_gene: TRBV15; j_gene: TRBJ1-2; CDR3aa: CATSRDRGSNYGYTF
v_gene: TRBV12-5; j_gene: TRBJ2-7; CDR3aa: CASGLPGQGIGYEQYF
v_gene: TRBV5-1; j_gene: TRBJ2-7; CDR3aa: CASSGGTDWDSEQYF